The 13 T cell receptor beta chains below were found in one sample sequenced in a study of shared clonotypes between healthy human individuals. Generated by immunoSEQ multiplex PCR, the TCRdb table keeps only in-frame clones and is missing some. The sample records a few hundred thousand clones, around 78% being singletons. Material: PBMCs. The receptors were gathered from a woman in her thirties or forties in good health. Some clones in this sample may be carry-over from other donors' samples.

This CDR3 reads CAWAPGQTNEKLFF. CDR3 nucleotide sequence: TGTGCCTGGGCACCGGGACAGACGAATGAAAAACTGTTTTTT. This rearrangement joins TRBV30 to TRBJ1-4, with 7 bases matching TRBD1. The CDR3 loop spans 14 amino acids. The V and J ends lost 5 bases and 5 bases, in that order; junction bases with no gene match: 8. The V gene's germline CDR1 is GTSNPN and CDR2 SVGIG (reference sequence).

CDR3 bases: TGTGCCAGCAGCCGCTCCCTACCAGGGGTTGAGAGGGAAACTGAAGCTTTCTTT. Amino acids: CASSRSLPGVERETEAFF. The chain recombines TRBV27 with TRBJ1-1; TRBD1 might be the D (6 bases). Germline V gene sequence: CDR1 MNHEY, CDR2 SMNVEV (reference sequence). V lost 6 bases and J 5 bases, leaving 28 bases between the germline ends. The CDR3 is 18 amino acids.

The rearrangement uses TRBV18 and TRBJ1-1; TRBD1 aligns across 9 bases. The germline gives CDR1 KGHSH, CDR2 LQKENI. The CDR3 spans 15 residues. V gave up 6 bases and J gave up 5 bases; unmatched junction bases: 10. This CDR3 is CASSLAGTGHTEAFF. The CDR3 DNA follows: TGTGCCAGCTCGCTAGCCGGGACAGGGCATACTGAAGCTTTCTTT.

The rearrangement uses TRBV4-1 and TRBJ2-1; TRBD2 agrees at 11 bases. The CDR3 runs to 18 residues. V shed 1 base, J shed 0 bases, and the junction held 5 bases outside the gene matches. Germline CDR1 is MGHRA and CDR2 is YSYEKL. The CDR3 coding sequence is TGCGCCAGCAGCCAAGGATTAGCGGGAGGGGTCTCCTACAATGAGCAGTTCTTC. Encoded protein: CASSQGLAGGVSYNEQFF.

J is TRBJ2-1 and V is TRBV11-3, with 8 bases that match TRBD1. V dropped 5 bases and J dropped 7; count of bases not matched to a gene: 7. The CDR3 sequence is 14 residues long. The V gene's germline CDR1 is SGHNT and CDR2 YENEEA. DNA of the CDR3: TGTGCCAGCAGCCCGGGACAGGACTGGAATGAGCAGTTCTTC. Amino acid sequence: CASSPGQDWNEQFF.

The CDR3 is CASSPSGTKTNNEQFF. For the CDR3, the DNA is TGCGCCAGCAGCCCCTCCGGGACTAAAACTAACAATGAGCAGTTCTTC. The chain is built from TRBV5-1 and TRBJ2-1, with 7 nucleotides matching TRBD2. The CDR3 covers 16 residues. CDR1 and CDR2 (germline): SGHRS, YFSETQ. V lost 4 bases and J lost 5; bases outside the gene matches: 12.

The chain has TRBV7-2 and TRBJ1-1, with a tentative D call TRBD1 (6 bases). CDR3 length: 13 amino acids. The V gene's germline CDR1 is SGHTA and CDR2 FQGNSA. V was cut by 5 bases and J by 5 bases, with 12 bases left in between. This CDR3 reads CASSLQGRTEAFF. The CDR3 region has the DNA TGTGCCAGCAGCCTACAGGGTAGGACTGAAGCTTTCTTT.

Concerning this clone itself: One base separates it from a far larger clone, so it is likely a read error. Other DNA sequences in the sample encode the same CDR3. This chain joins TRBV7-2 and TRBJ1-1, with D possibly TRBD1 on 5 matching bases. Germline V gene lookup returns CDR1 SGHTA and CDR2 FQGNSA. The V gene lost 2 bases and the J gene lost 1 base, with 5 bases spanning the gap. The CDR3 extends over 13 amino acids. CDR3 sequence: CASSLRGNTEAFF. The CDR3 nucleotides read TGTGCCAGCAGCTTAAGGGGGAACACTGAAGCTTTCTTT.

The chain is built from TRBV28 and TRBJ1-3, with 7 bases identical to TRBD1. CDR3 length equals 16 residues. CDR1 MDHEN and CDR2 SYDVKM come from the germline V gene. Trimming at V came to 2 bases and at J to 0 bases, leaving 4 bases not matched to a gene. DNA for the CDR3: TGTGCCAGCAGTTTACCAGGGGGATACTCTGGAAACACCATATATTTT. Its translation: CASSLPGGYSGNTIYF.

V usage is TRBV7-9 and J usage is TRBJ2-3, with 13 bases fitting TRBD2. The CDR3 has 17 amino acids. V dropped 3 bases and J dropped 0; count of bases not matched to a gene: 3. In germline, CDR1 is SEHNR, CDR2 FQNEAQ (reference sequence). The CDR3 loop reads CASSLEGLAGSTDTQYF. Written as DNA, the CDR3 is TGTGCCAGCAGCTTGGAGGGACTAGCGGGGAGCACAGATACGCAGTATTTT.

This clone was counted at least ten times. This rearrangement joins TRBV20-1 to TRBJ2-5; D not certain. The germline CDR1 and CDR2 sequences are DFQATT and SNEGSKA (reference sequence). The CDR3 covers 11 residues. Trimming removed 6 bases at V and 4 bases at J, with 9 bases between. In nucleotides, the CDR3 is TGCAGTGCCGCCTCGCGAGAGACCCAGTACTTC. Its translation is CSAASRETQYF.

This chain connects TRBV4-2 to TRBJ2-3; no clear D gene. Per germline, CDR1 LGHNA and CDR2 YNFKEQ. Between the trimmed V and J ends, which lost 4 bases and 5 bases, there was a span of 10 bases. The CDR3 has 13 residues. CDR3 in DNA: TGTGCCAGCAGCCCCCCGGGCGTAGATACGCAGTATTTT. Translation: CASSPPGVDTQYF.

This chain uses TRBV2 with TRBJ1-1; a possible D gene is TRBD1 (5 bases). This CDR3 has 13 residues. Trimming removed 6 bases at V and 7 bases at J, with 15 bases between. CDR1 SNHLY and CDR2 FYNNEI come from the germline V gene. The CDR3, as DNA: TGTGCCAGCAGCCTCGGGACGATAGGTGAAGCTTTCTTT. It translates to CASSLGTIGEAFF.